This T cell receptor beta chain comes out of a study of cytomegalovirus exposure and HLA in healthy donors. The wider study: Counted in an early data release were 85 million or so unique TCRs from HLA-typed donors.

Use of 60 Vbeta and 13 Jbeta primers characterized the PCR. Method: immunoSEQ multiplex PCR; TCRdb's copy keeps in-frame clones and lacks some. The sample shows around 250,000 clones, about 86% of them seen only once. The CDR3 is 16 residues long. Points on this clone: What it binds is unknown.

The study's findings and limits: A later analysis linked a missense DCLRE1C variant to TCR beta V- and J-gene trimming. When presence/absence was analysed, sequencing depth was taken to be roughly uniform across donors.

Healthy bone marrow donors made up the cohort. The sequenced material came from PBMCs. The sequence came from a woman aged 55-70 years in good health and CMV-seropositive. The chain has TRBV1 and TRBJ2-6; the table gives TRBD2 as D, unverified against the DNA. TRBV1 is given as a pseudogene. The CDR3 DNA reads TGCACCAGCAGCCACCCACCGAGCTCTGGGGCCAACGTCCTGACTTTC. Translating it yields CTSSHPPSSGANVLTF.